This T cell receptor (beta chain) originates from a study of cytomegalovirus exposure and HLA in healthy donors. Findings and caveats of the study: The study flagged some 180 TCR beta chains as cytomegalovirus-associated. A later analysis revealed that TCR association rates differed between HLA loci, peaking at DRB1 and bottoming out at HLA-C. In an earlier analysis, about 90% or about 30%: the productive usage of most TCR beta V segments.

Researchers ran the PCR with 60 Vbeta and 13 Jbeta primers. Per the study methods: Tens of millions of unique TCR beta chains, roughly 11 million of them shared, were counted by a later analysis. The data were produced by immunoSEQ multiplex PCR, yet TCRdb's version contains in-frame clones alone and is incomplete. V, J and clone size reflect that table, while D and trimming were determined from the DNA. The table has over 130,000 clones, roughly four fifths seen once. The sample holds a few counts of this clone. No antigen is known for it. The receptor was isolated from a man aged 25-45 years in good health and CMV-seropositive. The specimen sequenced was PBMCs.

The CDR3 nucleotides read TGCAGCGTTGAAGCTGACACGAACACTGAAGCTTTCTTT. As protein: CSVEADTNTEAFF. This chain uses TRBV29-1 with TRBJ1-1; D unclear. V lost 1 base and J lost 1, with 7 bases in between. CDR1 SQVTM and CDR2 ANQGSEA come from the germline V gene. The CDR3 is made up of 13 amino acids.